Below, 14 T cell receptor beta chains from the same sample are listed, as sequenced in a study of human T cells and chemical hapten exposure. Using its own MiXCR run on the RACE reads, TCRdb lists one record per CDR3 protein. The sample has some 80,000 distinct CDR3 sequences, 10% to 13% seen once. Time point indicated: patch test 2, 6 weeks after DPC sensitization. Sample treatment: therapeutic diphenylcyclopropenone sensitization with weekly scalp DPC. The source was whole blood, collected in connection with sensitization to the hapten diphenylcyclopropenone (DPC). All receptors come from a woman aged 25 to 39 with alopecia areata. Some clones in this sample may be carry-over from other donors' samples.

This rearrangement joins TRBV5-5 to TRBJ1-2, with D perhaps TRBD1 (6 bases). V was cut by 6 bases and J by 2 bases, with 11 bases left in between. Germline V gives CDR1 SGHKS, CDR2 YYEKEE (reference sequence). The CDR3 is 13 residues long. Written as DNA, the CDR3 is TGTGCCAGCACCCAGGGGTTCAACTATGGCTACACCTTC. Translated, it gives CASTQGFNYGYTF.

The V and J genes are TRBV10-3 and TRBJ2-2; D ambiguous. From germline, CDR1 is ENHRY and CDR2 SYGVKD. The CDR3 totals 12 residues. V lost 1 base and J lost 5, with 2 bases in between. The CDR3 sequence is CAISELTGELFF. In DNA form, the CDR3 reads TGTGCCATCAGTGAGTTGACCGGGGAGCTGTTTTTT.

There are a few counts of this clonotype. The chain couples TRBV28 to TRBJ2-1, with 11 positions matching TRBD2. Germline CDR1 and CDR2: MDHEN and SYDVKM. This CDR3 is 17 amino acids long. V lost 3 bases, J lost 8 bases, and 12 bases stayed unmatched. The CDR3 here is CASSLKLAGGPSHEQFF. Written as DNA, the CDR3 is TGTGCCAGCAGTTTGAAATTAGCGGGAGGGCCTTCCCATGAGCAGTTCTTC.

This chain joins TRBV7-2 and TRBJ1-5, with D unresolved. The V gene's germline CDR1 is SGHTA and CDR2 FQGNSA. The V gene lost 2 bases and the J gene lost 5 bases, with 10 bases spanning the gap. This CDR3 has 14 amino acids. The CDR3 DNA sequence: TGTGCCAGCAGCTTAACGCGAAGGGATCAGCCCCAGCATTTT. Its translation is CASSLTRRDQPQHF.

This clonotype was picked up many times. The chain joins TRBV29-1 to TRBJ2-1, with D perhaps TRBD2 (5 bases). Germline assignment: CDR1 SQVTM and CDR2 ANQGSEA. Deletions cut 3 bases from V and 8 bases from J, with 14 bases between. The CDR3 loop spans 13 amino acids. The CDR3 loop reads CSVEFGIGDEQFF. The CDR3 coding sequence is TGCAGCGTTGAGTTTGGGATCGGGGATGAGCAGTTCTTC.

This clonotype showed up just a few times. CDR3 nucleotides: TGTGCCAGCAGTTTTATTGACGAGCAGTACTTC. Its translation: CASSFIDEQYF. V gene TRBV6-2 or TRBV6-3 combines with J gene TRBJ2-7, with D unclear. Trimming left V 4 bases short and J 5 bases short, with 6 bases between. Germline loops: CDR1 MNHEY, CDR2 SVGEGT. This CDR3 spans 11 amino acids.

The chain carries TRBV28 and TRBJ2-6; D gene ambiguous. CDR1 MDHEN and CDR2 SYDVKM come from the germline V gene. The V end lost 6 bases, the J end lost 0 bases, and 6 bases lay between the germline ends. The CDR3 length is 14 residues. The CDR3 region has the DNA TGTGCCAGCAGCCGGTTCTCTGGGGCCAACGTCCTGACTTTC. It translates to CASSRFSGANVLTF.

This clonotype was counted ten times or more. The CDR3 DNA reads as TGCAGCGCAACCACAGGGGGCTACGACTATGGCTACACCTTC. It yields the protein CSATTGGYDYGYTF. The chain couples TRBV29-1 to TRBJ1-2, with 9 bases matching TRBD1. Germline V CDR1 and CDR2: SQVTM, ANQGSEA. The trim removed 7 bases at V and 3 bases at J, leaving 9 bases unmatched. The CDR3 is 14 amino acids.

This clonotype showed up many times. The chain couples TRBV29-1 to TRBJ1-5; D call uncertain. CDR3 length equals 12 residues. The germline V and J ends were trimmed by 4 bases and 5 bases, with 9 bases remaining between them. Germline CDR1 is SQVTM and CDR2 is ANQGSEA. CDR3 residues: CSVGARDQPQHF. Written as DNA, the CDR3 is TGCAGCGTTGGCGCACGGGATCAGCCCCAGCATTTT.

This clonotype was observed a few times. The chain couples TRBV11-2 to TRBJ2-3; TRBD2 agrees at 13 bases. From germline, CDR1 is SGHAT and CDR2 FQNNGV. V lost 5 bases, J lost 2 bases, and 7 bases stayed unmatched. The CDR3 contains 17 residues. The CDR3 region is CASSTTSGRPYTDTQYF. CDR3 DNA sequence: TGTGCCAGCAGCACGACTAGCGGGAGGCCTTACACAGATACGCAGTATTTT.

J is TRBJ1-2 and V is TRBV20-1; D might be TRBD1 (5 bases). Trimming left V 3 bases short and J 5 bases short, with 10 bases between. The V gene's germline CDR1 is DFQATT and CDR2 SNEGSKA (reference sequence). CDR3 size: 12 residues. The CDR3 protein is CSASGHSYGYTF. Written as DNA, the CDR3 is TGCAGTGCTAGTGGACATAGTTATGGCTACACCTTC.

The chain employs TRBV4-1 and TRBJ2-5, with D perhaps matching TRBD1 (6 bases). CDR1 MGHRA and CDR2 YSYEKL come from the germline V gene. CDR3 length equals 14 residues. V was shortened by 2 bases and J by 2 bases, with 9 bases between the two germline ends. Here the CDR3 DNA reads TGCGCCAGCAGCCAAAGGACAGTTCAAGAGACCCAGTACTTC. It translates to CASSQRTVQETQYF.

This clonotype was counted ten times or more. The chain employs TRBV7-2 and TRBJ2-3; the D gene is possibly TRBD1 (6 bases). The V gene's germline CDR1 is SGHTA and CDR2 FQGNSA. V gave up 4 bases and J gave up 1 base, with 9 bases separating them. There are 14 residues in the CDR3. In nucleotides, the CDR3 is TGTGCCAGCAGCTCTCACAGGGGCACAGATACGCAGTATTTT. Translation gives CASSSHRGTDTQYF.

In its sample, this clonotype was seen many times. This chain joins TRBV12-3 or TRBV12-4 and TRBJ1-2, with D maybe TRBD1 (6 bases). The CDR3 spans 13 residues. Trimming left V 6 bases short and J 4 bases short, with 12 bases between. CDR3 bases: TGTGCCAGCAGCCGAGGGGGGGCCTATGGCTACACCTTC. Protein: CASSRGGAYGYTF.